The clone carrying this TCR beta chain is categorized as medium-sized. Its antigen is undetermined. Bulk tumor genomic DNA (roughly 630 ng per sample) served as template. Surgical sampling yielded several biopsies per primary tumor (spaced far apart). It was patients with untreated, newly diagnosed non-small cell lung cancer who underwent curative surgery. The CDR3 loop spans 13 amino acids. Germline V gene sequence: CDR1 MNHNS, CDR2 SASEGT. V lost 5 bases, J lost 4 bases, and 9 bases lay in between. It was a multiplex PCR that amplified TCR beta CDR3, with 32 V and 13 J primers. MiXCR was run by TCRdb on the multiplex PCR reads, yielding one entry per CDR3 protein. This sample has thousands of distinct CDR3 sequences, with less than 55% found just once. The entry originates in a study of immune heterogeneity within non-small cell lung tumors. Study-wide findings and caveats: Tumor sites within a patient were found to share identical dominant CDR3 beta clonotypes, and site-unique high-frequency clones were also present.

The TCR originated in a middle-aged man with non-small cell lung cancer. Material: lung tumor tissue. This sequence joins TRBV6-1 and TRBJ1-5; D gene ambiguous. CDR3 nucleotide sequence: TGTGCCAGCAGTTCCACGGGGAATCAGCCCCAGCATTTT. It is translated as CASSSTGNQPQHF.